The sequence of this T cell receptor (beta chain) was determined in a study of cytomegalovirus exposure and HLA in healthy donors. Primers included in the PCR were 60 Vbeta and 13 Jbeta primers. Assay: immunoSEQ multiplex PCR; the TCRdb copy retains only in-frame clones and omits some. The table shows about 190,000 clones, with around 87% occurring only once. Regarding the study as a whole: Despite most TCR sequences being rare, some public TCRs occurred in many donors. Later work associated approximately 17,000 TCR beta sequences with HLA alleles at 0.05 false discovery rate. Later analysis associated a missense DCLRE1C variant with TCR beta V- and J-gene trimming. Researchers catalogued about 160 TCR beta chains as cytomegalovirus-associated.

Between the trimmed V and J ends, which lost 3 bases and 7 bases, there was a span of 7 bases. CDR3 size: 10 residues. Looked up from germline, CDR1 is DFQATT and CDR2 is SNEGSKA (reference sequence). About this clone: Its antigen is currently unknown.

This TCR came from a woman aged 18 to 35 in good health and CMV-seronegative. Input material: PBMCs. The chain recombines TRBV20-1 with TRBJ2-7; D gene ambiguous. CDR3 residues: CSASSQEQYF. Written as DNA, the CDR3 is TGCAGTGCTAGTTCCCAGGAGCAGTACTTC.